The rows below give T cell receptor beta chains drawn from one sample of a study of shared clonotypes between healthy human individuals. The assay was immunoSEQ multiplex PCR, and TCRdb's table has in-frame clones only and misses some. The sample holds roughly 2,500,000 clones, 90% to 95% seen once. Material: naive CD4+ T cells from PBMCs. These receptors were obtained from a man aged 18 to 30 in good health. Some clones in this sample may be carry-over from other donors' samples. Each CDR3 is given with its conserved first and last residue. The D gene is left open where the match is weak. Some rows have no size entry. The others give once, few or many, or a class for an expanded clone.

>TRBV2|NA|TRBJ1-2|NA
TGTGCCAGCTGGGAGTCTAACTATGGCTACACCTTC
CASWESNYGYTF
>TRBV25-1|NA|TRBJ1-1|NA
TGTGCCAGCAGTGATCCCCGGGACACGAACACTGAAGCTTTCTTT
CASSDPRDTNTEAFF
>TRBV5-1|once|TRBJ1-4|TRBD1
TGCGCCAGCAGCTTGGTAGGGGGGACAGGCAATGAAAAACTGTTTTTT
CASSLVGGTGNEKLFF
>TRBV4-1|NA|TRBJ1-1|NA
TGCGCCAGCAGCCAAGATCCAAGACAGCTGAACACTGAAGCTTTCTTT
CASSQDPRQLNTEAFF
>TRBV6-5|NA|TRBJ2-7|NA
TGTGCCAGCAGGCCGGTGTCTAAAAGCGCCTACGAGCAGTACTTC
CASRPVSKSAYEQYF
>TRBV21-1|NA|TRBJ2-2|NA
TGTGCCAGCAGCCCCAGGCTAGCGGGAAGGGTAACGGACACCGGGGAGCTGTTTTTT
CASSPRLAGRVTDTGELFF
>TRBV11-3|NA|TRBJ1-4|NA
TGTGCCAGCAGCTTCATTCCCACTAATGAAAAACTGTTTTTT
CASSFIPTNEKLFF
>TRBV28|NA|TRBJ2-1|NA
TGTGCCAGCAGTTGGCCGGGGGTGGGAGAGCAGTTCTTC
CASSWPGVGEQFF
>TRBV18|NA|TRBJ2-7|NA
TGTGCCAGCTCCGGGGGGCACGAGCAGTACTTC
CASSGGHEQYF
>TRBV15|once|TRBJ2-7|TRBD2
TGTGCCACCAGCACAGCGGGAGGATCTGGAGAGCAGTACTTC
CATSTAGGSGEQYF
>TRBV7-9|NA|TRBJ2-7|NA
TGTGCCAGCAGCTTAACCCAAACCGAGCAGTACTTC
CASSLTQTEQYF
>TRBV7-2|NA|TRBJ2-1|TRBD2
TGTGCCAGCAGCTTAGGTCCGCTAGCGGGAGGAAGTGAGCAGTTCTTC
CASSLGPLAGGSEQFF
>TRBV19|NA|TRBJ2-7|NA
TGTGCCAGTAGTCCGGCGGACTACTACGAGCAGTACTTC
CASSPADYYEQYF
>TRBV7-6|NA|TRBJ2-2|NA
TGTGCCAGCAGCCTCGACCCTAGGACAGTAACCGGGGAGCTGTTTTTT
CASSLDPRTVTGELFF
>TRBV27|once|TRBJ1-4|NA
TGTGCCAGCAGTTTACGCACAGCGGAAAATGAAAAACTGTTTTTT
CASSLRTAENEKLFF
>TRBV14|NA|TRBJ2-5|NA
TGTGCCAGCAGCCGAAGTCGTCCTAGTGGTATCCAAGAGACCCAGTACTTC
CASSRSRPSGIQETQYF
>TRBV5-6|NA|TRBJ1-3|NA
TGTGCCAGCAGCTTGCTGGGGACGAGTGGAAACACCATATATTTT
CASSLLGTSGNTIYF